This TCR beta chain was observed in a study of PD-L1 blockade in urothelial cancer. The wider study: Blood was tested 3 weeks (second dose) and 6 weeks into treatment. Study conclusions and caveats: When measured at 3 weeks, tumor-associated blood clones expanded more in durable-benefit patients.

Worth noting for this clone: Its antigen is not identified.

Sequencing used immunoSEQ multiplex PCR; TCRdb keeps in-frame clones, though not all of them. The sample holds some 79,000 clones, roughly 82% seen once. The V gene end was trimmed by 8 bases and the J gene end by 3 bases; junction bases not matched to a gene: 8. This CDR3 region has 14 residues. In germline, CDR1 is MNHEY, CDR2 SMNVEV (reference sequence). This specimen consisted of PBMCs, obtained around atezolizumab (anti-PD-L1) treatment. The chain uses TRBV27 and TRBJ2-7, with TRBD2 matching over 9 bases. The TCR sequence derives from a man between 65 and 79 years old with urothelial cancer. DNA for the CDR3: TGTGCCAGCTCGCGGCGGGAGGGCTTCTACGAGCAGTACTTC. This gives the protein CASSRREGFYEQYF.